These 28 T cell receptor beta chains originate from one sample sequenced in a study of T cell responses to AZD1222 COVID-19 vaccine. Using immunoSEQ multiplex PCR, the repertoire was profiled, and TCRdb retains in-frame clones only, with some absent. The repertoire holds about 68,000 clones, with around nine tenths as singletons. Here the sequenced sample was peripheral blood, taken on day 0 of AZD1222 vaccination. Receptors were obtained from an adult in good health.

This chain links TRBV18 with TRBJ1-4; maybe TRBD1 (5 bases). The CDR3 length is 13 residues. V lost 4 bases and J lost 8, with 11 bases in between. Germline CDR1 and CDR2: KGHSH and LQKENI. The CDR3 is CASSRGVNEKLFF. The CDR3 DNA reads as TGTGCCAGCTCACGAGGGGTAAACGAAAAACTGTTTTTT.

The chain has TRBV2 and TRBJ1-1; the D is unclear. The CDR3 has 14 residues. Germline V gene lookup returns CDR1 SNHLY and CDR2 FYNNEI. V was clipped by 8 bases and J by 4 bases, with 17 bases between them. CDR3 protein: CASVAHPGSTEAFF. Here the CDR3 DNA reads TGTGCCAGCGTGGCACACCCGGGGTCCACTGAAGCTTTCTTT.

The CDR3 nucleotides read TGCGCCAGCAGCCAAGTCTTTAGCGCCGGGGGGTCATTCGAGCAGTACTTC. Translated, it gives CASSQVFSAGGSFEQYF. The chain employs TRBV4-1 and TRBJ2-7; 7 bases align to TRBD2. V lost 1 base and J lost 6; bases outside the gene matches: 15. The CDR3 length is 17 residues. CDR1 and CDR2 from the germline V gene are MGHRA and YSYEKL.

V usage is TRBV6-5 and J usage is TRBJ1-1; D perhaps matches TRBD1 (5 bases). Deletions cut 4 bases from V and 7 bases from J, with 7 bases between. Germline V gives CDR1 MNHEY, CDR2 SVGAGI. CDR3 length: 11 residues. The CDR3 reads CASSFDSEAFF. Written as DNA, the CDR3 is TGTGCCAGCAGTTTCGACAGTGAAGCTTTCTTT.

The CDR3 sequence: CASSDRGPNQPQHF. The DNA for the CDR3 is TGTGCCAGCAGTGACAGGGGCCCCAATCAGCCCCAGCATTTT. This chain uses TRBV25-1 with TRBJ1-5; weak D call: TRBD1 (6 bases). CDR1 is MGHDK, CDR2 SYGVNS, per germline. V dropped 3 bases and J dropped 3 bases, with 9 bases sitting between them. This CDR3 spans 14 amino acids.

The chain has TRBV5-6 and TRBJ1-4; 9 bases match TRBD1. Germline lookup yields CDR1 SGHDT and CDR2 YYEEEE. The CDR3 is made up of 16 amino acids. V lost 4 bases, J lost 4 bases, and 8 bases stayed unmatched. This chain's CDR3 is CASSSWGTGSNEKLFF. Here the CDR3 DNA reads TGTGCCAGCAGCAGTTGGGGGACAGGGAGTAATGAAAAACTGTTTTTT. Based on the CDR3 plus reference TRBV5-6 and TRBJ1-4, the full variable domain is DAGVTQSPTHLIKTRGQQVTLRCSPKSGHDTVSWYQQALGQGPQFIFQYYEEEERQRGNFPDRFSGHQFPNYSSELNVNALLLGDSALYLCASSSWGTGSNEKLFFGSGTQLSVL.

As DNA, the CDR3 is TGTGCCAGCAGCTTAGAGGGGAGGGATTCGAGCTCCTACAATGAGCAGTTCTTC. It codes for CASSLEGRDSSSYNEQFF. This chain uses TRBV7-2 with TRBJ2-1, with 7 bases matching TRBD2. The germline V gene has CDR1 SGHTA and CDR2 FQGNSA. Unmatched junction bases numbered 9, after V lost 1 base and J lost 0 bases. The length of the CDR3 is 18 residues. Using reference TRBV7-2 and TRBJ2-1 for the parts outside the CDR3, the full variable domain is GAGVSQSPSNKVTEKGKDVELRCDPISGHTALYWYRQSLGQGLEFLIYFQGNSAPDKSGLPSDRFSAERTGGSVSTLTIQRTQQEDSAVYLCASSLEGRDSSSYNEQFFGPGTRLTVL.

The V and J genes are TRBV5-1 and TRBJ2-1; D is possibly TRBD1 or TRBD2 (7 bases each). Germline V lookup: CDR1 SGHRS, CDR2 YFSETQ. The CDR3 covers 18 residues. V lost 4 bases, J lost 8 bases, and 28 bases lay in between. The CDR3 here is CASSPGKGGGGRTDEQFF. CDR3 bases: TGCGCCAGCAGCCCGGGTAAAGGGGGCGGCGGGAGAACCGATGAGCAGTTCTTC.

This clone was found a few times. The rearrangement links TRBV11-2 to TRBJ1-2, with 9 bases fitting TRBD1. CDR3 length: 12 amino acids. Germline trimming cut 5 bases from V and 8 bases from J; bases unmatched to any gene: 3. Germline V lookup: CDR1 SGHAT, CDR2 FQNNGV. DNA for the CDR3: TGTGCCAGCAGCCGGACAGGGGAAGGCTACACCTTC. This encodes CASSRTGEGYTF.

The gene calls are TRBV18 and TRBJ1-1, with 9 bases aligning to TRBD1. Trimming took 5 bases from V and 0 from J; bases not matched to a gene: 4. This CDR3 is built from 15 residues. CDR1 is KGHSH and CDR2 is LQKENI in the germline V gene. The CDR3 nucleotides are TGTGCCAGCTCATCAAGACAGGGGGTGAACACTGAAGCTTTCTTT. The encoded protein is CASSSRQGVNTEAFF.

The V call is TRBV12-3 or TRBV12-4, the J call TRBJ2-7; 9 nucleotides line up with TRBD1. Trimming removed 6 bases from V and 4 bases from J; junction bases left unmatched: 1. This CDR3 has 12 residues. CDR3 protein: CASRDRGYEQYF. Written as DNA, the CDR3 is TGTGCCAGCAGGGACAGGGGTTACGAGCAGTACTTC.

The J gene is TRBJ2-1, the V gene TRBV7-8; tentative D call: TRBD1 (5 bases). The CDR3 is 17 residues long. Germline V lookup: CDR1 SGHVS, CDR2 FQNEAQ. The V gene lost 3 bases and the J gene lost 4 bases, with 19 bases spanning the gap. The CDR3 spells CASSFRQSPNSYNEQFF. The DNA of the CDR3 is TGTGCCAGCAGCTTTCGACAGTCCCCGAACTCATACAATGAGCAGTTCTTC.

The V and J genes are TRBV7-9 and TRBJ2-7, with D possibly being TRBD1 (7 bases). The CDR3 extends over 15 amino acids. The V gene lost 5 bases and the J gene lost 12 bases, with 26 bases spanning the gap. The germline gives CDR1 SEHNR, CDR2 FQNEAQ (reference sequence). The CDR3 sequence is CASSPILGPRGALYF. As DNA, the CDR3 is TGTGCCAGCAGCCCAATCTTGGGCCCCAGGGGGGCATTGTACTTC.

In regard to this clone: The sample carries other DNA sequences with the same CDR3. The chain carries TRBV6-2 or TRBV6-3 and TRBJ1-2; D gene uncertain. CDR1 and CDR2 (germline): MNHEY, SVGEGT. The CDR3 is 12 amino acids. The V end was cut by 2 bases, the J end by 5 bases, with 6 bases between. DNA of the CDR3: TGTGCCAGCAGTTACGGTCCATATGGCTACACCTTC. Amino acids: CASSYGPYGYTF.

The chain carries TRBV28 and TRBJ2-7, with TRBD2 as a possible D gene (5 bases). The CDR3 has 16 amino acids. V was trimmed by 4 bases and J by 2 bases, leaving 18 bases between them. Germline V gene lookup returns CDR1 MDHEN and CDR2 SYDVKM. The CDR3 region has the DNA TGTGCCAGCAGTTCCCTGTTGGGCGGGTTAGCCTACGAGCAGTACTTC. Translation: CASSSLLGGLAYEQYF.

This sequence joins TRBV9 and TRBJ2-6; no firm D call. Germline CDR1 and CDR2: SGDLS and YYNGEE. This CDR3 contains 14 residues. The V end was cut by 2 bases, the J end by 0 bases, with 3 bases between. DNA for the CDR3: TGTGCCAGCAGCGTGCACTCTGGGGCCAACGTCCTGACTTTC. Protein: CASSVHSGANVLTF.

J is TRBJ1-1 and V is TRBV12-3 or TRBV12-4; D gene unclear. There are 13 residues in the CDR3. Trimming stripped 6 bases from V and 1 base from J, with 9 bases between. The CDR3 bases are TGTGCCAGCAGCCAGTCCCGGAACACTGAAGCTTTCTTT. Translating it yields CASSQSRNTEAFF.

This chain links TRBV19 with TRBJ2-1; TRBD1 is a possible D gene (6 bases). V shed 7 bases and J shed 3 bases, with 10 bases lying between them. From germline, CDR1 is LNHDA and CDR2 SQIVND (reference sequence). This CDR3 is 13 amino acids long. CDR3 sequence (DNA): TGTGCCAGTAACGGACAGTTCTACAATGAGCAGTTCTTC. As protein: CASNGQFYNEQFF.

The chain carries TRBV5-1 and TRBJ1-1; the D gene is possibly TRBD1 (5 bases). The germline V gene has CDR1 SGHRS and CDR2 YFSETQ. Trimming removed 5 bases from V and 2 bases from J, with 10 bases in between. The CDR3 is 13 residues long. CDR3 nucleotides: TGCGCCAGCAGAATAGACAGCAACACTGAAGCTTTCTTT. It translates to CASRIDSNTEAFF.

The chain carries TRBV2 and TRBJ1-4; D might be TRBD1 (6 bases). Germline CDR1 reads SNHLY; CDR2 reads FYNNEI. Deletions cut 4 bases from V and 0 bases from J, with 9 bases between. The CDR3 loop spans 15 amino acids. The CDR3 sequence: CASSVAGATNEKLFF. In DNA form, the CDR3 reads TGTGCCAGCAGTGTAGCAGGGGCAACTAATGAAAAACTGTTTTTT.

The chain links TRBV7-6 to TRBJ2-3, with 8 bases aligning to TRBD2. V was clipped by 8 bases and J by 3 bases; unmatched bases: 4. The CDR3 is 13 amino acids. The V gene's germline CDR1 is SGHVS and CDR2 FNYEAQ. Here the CDR3 reads CASAGGLTDTQYF. DNA of the CDR3: TGTGCCAGCGCGGGGGGACTTACAGATACGCAGTATTTT.

V usage is TRBV27 and J usage is TRBJ1-3, with D unresolved. CDR3 length: 15 residues. The V end was cut by 1 base, the J end by 0 bases, with 7 bases between. Germline CDR1 and CDR2: MNHEY and SMNVEV (reference sequence). The CDR3 here is CASSLYSGSGNTIYF. For the CDR3, the DNA is TGTGCCAGCAGTTTATATAGCGGCTCTGGAAACACCATATATTTT.

The CDR3 sequence is CASSPRVGNTEAFF. CDR3 DNA: TGTGCCAGCAGTCCCAGGGTGGGGAACACTGAAGCTTTCTTT. The V and J genes are TRBV21-1 and TRBJ1-1; the D call TRBD1 from the table was never checked on the DNA. TRBV21-1 corresponds to a pseudogene. This CDR3 comprises 14 residues.

V gene TRBV7-6 combines with J gene TRBJ2-2; D remains unclear. V lost 1 base to trimming and J lost 2 bases, with 14 bases between them. Germline V gene data show CDR1 as SGHVS and CDR2 as FNYEAQ. The CDR3 consists of 17 residues. In DNA, the CDR3 is TGTGCCAGCAGCTTAGAGGCTTCCCGTCTTAACACCGGGGAGCTGTTTTTT. Amino acid sequence: CASSLEASRLNTGELFF.

J is TRBJ2-1 and V is TRBV7-2; D may be TRBD1 (6 bases). There are 12 residues in the CDR3. Germline values: CDR1 SGHTA, CDR2 FQGNSA. Trimming pared 5 bases from V and 7 bases from J, leaving 9 bases between. For the CDR3, the DNA is TGTGCCAGCAGCGAACAGGGAAATGAGCAGTTCTTC. It specifies CASSEQGNEQFF.

This chain connects TRBV10-3 to TRBJ2-2; D is possibly TRBD1 or TRBD2 (5 bases each). Deletions cut 3 bases from V and 4 bases from J, with 9 bases between. The CDR3 extends over 14 amino acids. The germline gives CDR1 ENHRY, CDR2 SYGVKD. The CDR3 nucleotides read TGTGCCATCAGTGATGAGGGGTTCACCGGGGAGCTGTTTTTT. This sequence encodes CAISDEGFTGELFF.

This chain links TRBV11-2 with TRBJ2-7; 7 bases map to TRBD2. J gave up 4 bases and V 3 bases, and 6 bases lay outside the gene matches. This CDR3 comprises 14 residues. Germline CDR1 SGHAT, CDR2 FQNNGV. The CDR3 loop reads CASSFGGGWYEQYF. DNA for the CDR3: TGTGCCAGCAGCTTTGGGGGGGGATGGTACGAGCAGTACTTC. The full variable domain, in which reference TRBV11-2 and TRBJ2-7 provide the parts outside the CDR3, is EAGVAQSPRYKIIEKRQSVAFWCNPISGHATLYWYQQILGQGPKLLIQFQNNGVVDDSQLPKDRFSAERLKGVDSTLKIQPAKLEDSAVYLCASSFGGGWYEQYFGPGTRLTVT.

The V and J genes are TRBV20-1 and TRBJ1-1; D call uncertain. The CDR3 has 11 residues. V was pared by 1 base and J by 2 bases, with 2 bases between. Germline-derived CDR1 and CDR2 are DFQATT and SNEGSKA (reference sequence). CDR3 DNA: TGCAGTGCTAGAGGTAACACTGAAGCTTTCTTT. Amino acid sequence: CSARGNTEAFF.